This TCR beta chain was sequenced during a study of T cells after yellow fever vaccination. Findings of the study overall: From the bulk population, abundant clonotypes could contaminate and appear within FACS-sorted repertoires.

Note on this clonotype: Its antigen is currently unknown.

From the 5' RACE reads, TCRdb called clonotypes with MiXCR, one entry per CDR3 protein. The sample consists of 150,000 to 200,000 distinct CDR3 sequences, 9.3% of them appearing once. The V end was cut by 0 bases, the J end by 0 bases, with 8 bases between. CDR1 and CDR2 (germline): SGHRS, YFSETQ. There are 15 residues in the CDR3. V usage is TRBV5-1 and J usage is TRBJ2-3; no reliable D call. The receptor was derived from a man younger than 35 who received the YFV17D yellow fever vaccine. The sequencing used CD8+ T cells sorted from PBMCs, collected 45 days after the yellow fever booster vaccination. Written as DNA, the CDR3 is TGCGCCAGCAGCTTGGTCGGCAAAAGCACAGATACGCAGTATTTT. It translates to CASSLVGKSTDTQYF.